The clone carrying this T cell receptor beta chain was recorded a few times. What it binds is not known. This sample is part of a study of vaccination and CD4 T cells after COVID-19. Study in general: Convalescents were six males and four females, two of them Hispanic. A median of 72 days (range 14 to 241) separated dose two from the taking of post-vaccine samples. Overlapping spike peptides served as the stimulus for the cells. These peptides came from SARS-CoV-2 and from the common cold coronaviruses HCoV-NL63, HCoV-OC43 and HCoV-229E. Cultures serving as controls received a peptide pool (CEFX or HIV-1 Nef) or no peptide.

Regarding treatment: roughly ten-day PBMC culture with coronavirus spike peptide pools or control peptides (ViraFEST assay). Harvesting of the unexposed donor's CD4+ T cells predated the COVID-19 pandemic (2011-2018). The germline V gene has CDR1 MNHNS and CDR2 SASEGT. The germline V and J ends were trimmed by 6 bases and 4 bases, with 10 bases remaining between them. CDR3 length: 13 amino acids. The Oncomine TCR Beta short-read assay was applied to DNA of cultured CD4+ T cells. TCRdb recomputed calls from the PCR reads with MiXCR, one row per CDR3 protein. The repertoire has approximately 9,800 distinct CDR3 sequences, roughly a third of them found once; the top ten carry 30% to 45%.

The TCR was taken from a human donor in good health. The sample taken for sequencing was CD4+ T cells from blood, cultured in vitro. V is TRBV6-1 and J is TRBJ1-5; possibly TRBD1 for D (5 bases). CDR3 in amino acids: CASSGTENQPQHF. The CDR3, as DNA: TGTGCCAGCAGCGGGACGGAGAATCAGCCCCAGCATTTT.